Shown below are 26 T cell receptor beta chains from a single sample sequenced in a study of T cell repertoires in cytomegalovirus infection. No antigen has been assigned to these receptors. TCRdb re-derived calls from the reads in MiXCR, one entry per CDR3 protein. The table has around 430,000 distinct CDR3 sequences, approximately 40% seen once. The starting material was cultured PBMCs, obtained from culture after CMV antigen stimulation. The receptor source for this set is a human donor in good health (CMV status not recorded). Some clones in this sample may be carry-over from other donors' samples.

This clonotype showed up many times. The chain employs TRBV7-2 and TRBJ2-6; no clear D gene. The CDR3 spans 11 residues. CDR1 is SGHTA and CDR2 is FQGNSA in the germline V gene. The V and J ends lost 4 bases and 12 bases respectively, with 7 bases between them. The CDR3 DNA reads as TGTGCCAGCAGCTCCTATGTCGTCCTGACTTTC. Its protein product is CASSSYVVLTF.

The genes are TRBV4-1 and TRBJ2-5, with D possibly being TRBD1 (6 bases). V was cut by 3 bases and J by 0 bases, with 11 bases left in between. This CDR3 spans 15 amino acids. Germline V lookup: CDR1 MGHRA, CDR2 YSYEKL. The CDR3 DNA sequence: TGCGCCAGCAGCCAGGGTAACAGGGACCAAGAGACCCAGTACTTC. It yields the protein CASSQGNRDQETQYF.

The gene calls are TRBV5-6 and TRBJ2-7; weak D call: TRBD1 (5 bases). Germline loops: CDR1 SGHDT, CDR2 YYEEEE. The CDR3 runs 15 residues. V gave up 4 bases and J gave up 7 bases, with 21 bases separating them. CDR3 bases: TGTGCCAGCAGCATTAGGACAAGCACCCCGCGGGAGCAGTACTTC. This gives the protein CASSIRTSTPREQYF.

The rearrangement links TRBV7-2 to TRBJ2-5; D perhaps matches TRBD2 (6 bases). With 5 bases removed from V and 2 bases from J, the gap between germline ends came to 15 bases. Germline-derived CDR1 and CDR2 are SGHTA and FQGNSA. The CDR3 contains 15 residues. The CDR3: CASSPGTSLQETQYF. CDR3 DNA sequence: TGTGCCAGCAGCCCTGGGACTTCCCTTCAAGAGACCCAGTACTTC.

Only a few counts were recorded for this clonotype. In nucleotides, the CDR3 is TGTGCCAGCAGCCCCCATAAGGGCGTCCAAGAGACCCAGTACTTC. The encoded protein is CASSPHKGVQETQYF. V gene TRBV7-8 combines with J gene TRBJ2-5; D uncertain. This CDR3 comprises 15 residues. V was cut by 5 bases and J by 1 base, with 14 bases left in between. CDR1 is SGHVS and CDR2 is FQNEAQ in the germline V gene. Using reference TRBV7-8 and TRBJ2-5 for the parts outside the CDR3, the full variable domain is GAGVSQSPRYKVAKRGQDVALRCDPISGHVSLFWYQQALGQGPEFLTYFQNEAQLDKSGLPSDRFFAERPEGSVSTLKIQRTQQEDSAVYLCASSPHKGVQETQYFGPGTRLLVL.

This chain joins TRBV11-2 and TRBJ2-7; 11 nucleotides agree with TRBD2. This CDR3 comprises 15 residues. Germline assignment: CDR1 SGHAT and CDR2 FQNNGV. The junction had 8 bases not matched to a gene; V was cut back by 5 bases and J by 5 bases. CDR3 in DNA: TGTGCCAGCAGCCAAACTAGCGGGAGAACGGACGAGCAGTACTTC. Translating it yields CASSQTSGRTDEQYF.

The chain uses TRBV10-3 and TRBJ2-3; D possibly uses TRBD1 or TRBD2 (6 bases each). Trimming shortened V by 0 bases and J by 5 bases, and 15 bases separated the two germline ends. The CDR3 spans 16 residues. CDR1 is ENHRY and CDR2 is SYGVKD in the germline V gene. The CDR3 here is CAISESGGGRVDTQYF. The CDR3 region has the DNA TGTGCCATCAGTGAGTCAGGAGGGGGGCGAGTAGATACGCAGTATTTT.

The DNA of the CDR3 is TGTGCCAGCAGCTTCCCGCGGGCCAAGGGCCCGAACACCGGGGAGCTGTTTTTT. Protein: CASSFPRAKGPNTGELFF. The chain uses TRBV7-9 and TRBJ2-2, with D maybe TRBD2 (5 bases). CDR1 and CDR2 (germline): SEHNR, FQNEAQ (reference sequence). Trimming took 3 bases from V and 0 from J, leaving 17 bases between them. This CDR3 spans 18 amino acids.

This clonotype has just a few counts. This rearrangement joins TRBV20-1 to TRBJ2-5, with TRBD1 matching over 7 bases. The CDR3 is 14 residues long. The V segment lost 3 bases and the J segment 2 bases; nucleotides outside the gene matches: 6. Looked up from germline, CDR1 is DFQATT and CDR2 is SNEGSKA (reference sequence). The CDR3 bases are TGCAGTGCTAGGGTCCCCAGGGGGCAAGAGACCCAGTACTTC. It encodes CSARVPRGQETQYF.

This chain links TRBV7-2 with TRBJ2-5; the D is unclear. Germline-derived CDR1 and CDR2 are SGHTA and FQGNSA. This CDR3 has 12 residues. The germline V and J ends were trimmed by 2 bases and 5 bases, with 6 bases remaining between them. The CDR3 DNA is TGTGCCAGCAGCTTAAGTTTCGAGACCCAGTACTTC. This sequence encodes CASSLSFETQYF.

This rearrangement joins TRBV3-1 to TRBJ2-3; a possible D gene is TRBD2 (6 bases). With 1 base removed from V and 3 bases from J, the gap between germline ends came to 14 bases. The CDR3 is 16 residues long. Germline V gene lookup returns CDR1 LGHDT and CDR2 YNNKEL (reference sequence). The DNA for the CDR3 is TGTGCCAGCAGCCAAGCGGAGGGACTGACGACAGATACGCAGTATTTT. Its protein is CASSQAEGLTTDTQYF.

The CDR3 region is CSASPPGAPNQPQHF. Written as DNA, the CDR3 is TGCAGTGCTAGCCCTCCAGGGGCCCCTAATCAGCCCCAGCATTTT. The chain uses TRBV20-1 and TRBJ1-5; D possibly corresponds to TRBD1 (6 bases). The CDR3 is 15 amino acids. Germline CDR1 and CDR2: DFQATT and SNEGSKA (reference sequence). Trimming took off 3 bases at V and 4 bases at J, with 16 bases between the two ends.

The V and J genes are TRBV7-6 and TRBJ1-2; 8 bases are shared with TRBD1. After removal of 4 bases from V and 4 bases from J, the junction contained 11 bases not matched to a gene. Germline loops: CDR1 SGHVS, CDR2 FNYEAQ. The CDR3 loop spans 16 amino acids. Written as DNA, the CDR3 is TGTGCCAGCAGCTCCCTTTCAGGGGGCGGGAGCTATGGCTACACCTTC. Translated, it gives CASSSLSGGGSYGYTF.

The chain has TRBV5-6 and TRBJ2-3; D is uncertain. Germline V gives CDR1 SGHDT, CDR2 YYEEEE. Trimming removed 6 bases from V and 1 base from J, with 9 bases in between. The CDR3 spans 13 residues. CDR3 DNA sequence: TGTGCCAGCACCATTGGGGGCACAGATACGCAGTATTTT. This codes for CASTIGGTDTQYF.

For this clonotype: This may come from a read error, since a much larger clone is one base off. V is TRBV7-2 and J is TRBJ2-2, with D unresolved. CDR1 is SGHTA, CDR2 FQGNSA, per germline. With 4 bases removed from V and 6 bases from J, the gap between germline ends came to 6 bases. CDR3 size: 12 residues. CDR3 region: CASSSFSGELFF. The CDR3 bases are TGTGCCAGCAGCTCCTTTTCCGGGGAGCTGTTTTTT.

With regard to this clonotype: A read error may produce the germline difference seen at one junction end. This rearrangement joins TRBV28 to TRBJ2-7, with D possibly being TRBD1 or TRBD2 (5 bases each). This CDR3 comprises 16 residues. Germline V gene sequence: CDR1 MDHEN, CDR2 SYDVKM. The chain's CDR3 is CASSIRWGSKPYGQYF. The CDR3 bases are TGTGCCAGCAGTATACGTTGGGGGTCCAAACCCTACGGGCAGTACTTC.

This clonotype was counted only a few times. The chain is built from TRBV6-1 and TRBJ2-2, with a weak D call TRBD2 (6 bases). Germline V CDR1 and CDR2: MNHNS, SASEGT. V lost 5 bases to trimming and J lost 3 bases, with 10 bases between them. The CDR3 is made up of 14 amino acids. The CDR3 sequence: CASSLGLDTGELFF. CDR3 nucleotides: TGTGCCAGCAGTCTGGGACTTGACACCGGGGAGCTGTTTTTT.

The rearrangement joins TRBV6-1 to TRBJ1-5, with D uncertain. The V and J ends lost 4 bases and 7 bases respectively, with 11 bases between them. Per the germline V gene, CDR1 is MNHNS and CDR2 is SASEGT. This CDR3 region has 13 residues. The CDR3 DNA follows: TGTGCCAGCAGTGGAACCTTAGGGCAGCCCCAGCATTTT. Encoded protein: CASSGTLGQPQHF.

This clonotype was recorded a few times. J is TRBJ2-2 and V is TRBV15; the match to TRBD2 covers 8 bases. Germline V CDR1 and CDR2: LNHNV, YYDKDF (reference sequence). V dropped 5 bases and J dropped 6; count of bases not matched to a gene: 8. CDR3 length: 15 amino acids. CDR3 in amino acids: CATSQGLVFAGELFF. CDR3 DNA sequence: TGTGCCACCAGCCAGGGACTAGTTTTCGCCGGGGAGCTGTTTTTT.

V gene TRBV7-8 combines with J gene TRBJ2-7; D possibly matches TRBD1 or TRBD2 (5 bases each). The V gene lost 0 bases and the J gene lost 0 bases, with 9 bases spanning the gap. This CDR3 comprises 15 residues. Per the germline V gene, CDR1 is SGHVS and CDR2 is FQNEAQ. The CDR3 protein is CASSLARDGSYEQYF. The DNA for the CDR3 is TGTGCCAGCAGCTTAGCCCGGGACGGCTCCTACGAGCAGTACTTC.

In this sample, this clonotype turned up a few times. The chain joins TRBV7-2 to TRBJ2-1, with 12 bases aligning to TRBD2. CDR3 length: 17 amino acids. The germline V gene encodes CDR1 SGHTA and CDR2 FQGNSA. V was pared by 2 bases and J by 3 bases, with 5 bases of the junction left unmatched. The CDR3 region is CASSLFSSGGGYNEQFF. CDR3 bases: TGTGCCAGCAGCTTATTTTCTAGCGGGGGGGGCTACAATGAGCAGTTCTTC. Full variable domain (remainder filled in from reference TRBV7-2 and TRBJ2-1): GAGVSQSPSNKVTEKGKDVELRCDPISGHTALYWYRQSLGQGLEFLIYFQGNSAPDKSGLPSDRFSAERTGGSVSTLTIQRTQQEDSAVYLCASSLFSSGGGYNEQFFGPGTRLTVL.

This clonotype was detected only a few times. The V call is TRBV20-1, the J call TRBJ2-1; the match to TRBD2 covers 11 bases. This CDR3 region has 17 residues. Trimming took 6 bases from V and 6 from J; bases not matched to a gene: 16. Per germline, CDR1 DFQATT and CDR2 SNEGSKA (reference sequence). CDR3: CSAIGTSGHRRGNEQFF. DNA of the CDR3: TGCAGTGCCATCGGGACTAGCGGCCACCGCAGGGGCAATGAGCAGTTCTTC.

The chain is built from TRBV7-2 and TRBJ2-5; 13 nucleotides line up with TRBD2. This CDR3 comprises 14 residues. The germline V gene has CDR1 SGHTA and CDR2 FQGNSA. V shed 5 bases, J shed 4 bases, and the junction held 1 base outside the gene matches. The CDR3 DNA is TGTGCCAGCAGCCGACTAGCGGGAGGAGAGACCCAGTACTTC. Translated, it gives CASSRLAGGETQYF.

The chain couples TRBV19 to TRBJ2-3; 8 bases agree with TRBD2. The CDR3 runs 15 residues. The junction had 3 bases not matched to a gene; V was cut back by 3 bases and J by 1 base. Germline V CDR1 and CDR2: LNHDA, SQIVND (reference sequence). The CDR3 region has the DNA TGTGCCAGTAGTATTTTAGCGGGGCGCACAGATACGCAGTATTTT. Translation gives CASSILAGRTDTQYF.

This CDR3 reads CASRGTKGLAAYEQYF. The CDR3 DNA reads TGTGCCAGTAGAGGGACGAAGGGGTTGGCTGCCTACGAGCAGTACTTC. The chain uses TRBV10-3 and TRBJ2-7; D may be TRBD1 or TRBD2 (5 bases each). Trimming pared 10 bases from V and 2 bases from J, leaving 24 bases between. This CDR3 comprises 16 residues. Looked up from germline, CDR1 is ENHRY and CDR2 is SYGVKD.

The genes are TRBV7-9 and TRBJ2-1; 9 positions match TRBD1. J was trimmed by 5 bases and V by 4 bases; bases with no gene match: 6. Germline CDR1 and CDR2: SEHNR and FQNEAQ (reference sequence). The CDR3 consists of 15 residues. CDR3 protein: CASSYWDRVNNEQFF. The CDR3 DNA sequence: TGTGCCAGCAGCTATTGGGACAGGGTGAACAATGAGCAGTTCTTC.